A single sample is the source of the 32 T cell receptor beta chains below, sequenced in a study of CD8 T cells in ankylosing spondylitis. These TCRs are of unknown antigen specificity. TCRdb ran MiXCR on the 5' RACE reads and lists one entry per CDR3 protein. Of about 210,000 distinct CDR3 sequences in the sample, approximately 7.3% were seen once. Whole-study results and caveats: Ankylosing spondylitis blood appeared to carry a characteristic TCR beta motif of several highly homologous variants.

Material for sequencing was blood, either unsorted or a sorted T cell fraction (not recorded which). The receptors shown here come from a male donor with ankylosing spondylitis.

This clonotype has only a few counts. The chain carries TRBV6-2 or TRBV6-3 and TRBJ2-7; 9 bases line up with TRBD2. This CDR3 comprises 14 residues. Germline V gives CDR1 MNHEY, CDR2 SVGEGT. J gave up 2 bases and V 2 bases, and 1 base lay outside the gene matches. Here the CDR3 reads CASSYGGGAYEQYF. The CDR3 coding sequence is TGTGCCAGCAGTTACGGCGGGGGGGCCTACGAGCAGTACTTC.

This clonotype was recorded many times. The V and J genes are TRBV7-6 and TRBJ2-1; 10 nucleotides align to TRBD2. Germline assignment: CDR1 SGHVS and CDR2 FNYEAQ. This CDR3 has 18 amino acids. V shed 2 bases and J 0 bases; nucleotides not matched to a gene: 7. In DNA, the CDR3 is TGTGCCAGCAGCTTAAGTGGACTAGCGGCAAGCTCCTACAATGAGCAGTTCTTC. This translates into CASSLSGLAASSYNEQFF. The full variable domain, completed using reference TRBV7-6 and TRBJ2-1, is GAGVSQSPRYKVTKRGQDVALRCDPISGHVSLYWYRQALGQGPEFLTYFNYEAQQDKSGLPNDRFSAERPEGSISTLTIQRTEQRDSAMYRCASSLSGLAASSYNEQFFGPGTRLTVL.

The rearrangement joins TRBV24-1 to TRBJ2-4, with 10 bases identical to TRBD2. From germline, CDR1 is KGHDR and CDR2 SFDVKD. The CDR3 totals 21 residues. In nucleotides, the CDR3 is TGTGGGACCAGTGATTCGCCGGGCGGGGGACTAGCGACCCCAGCCAAAAACATTCAGTACTTC. This encodes CGTSDSPGGGLATPAKNIQYF.

This clonotype has a count of ten or more. The chain recombines TRBV4-2 with TRBJ2-5; 8 bases agree with TRBD2. Germline CDR1 is LGHNA and CDR2 is YNFKEQ. J lost 1 base, V lost 3 bases, and 4 bases had no gene match. The CDR3 totals 15 residues. CDR3 protein: CASSQISGIQETQYF. The DNA of the CDR3 is TGTGCCAGCAGCCAGATTAGCGGGATCCAAGAGACCCAGTACTTC.

The table lists this clonotype with a few counts. The chain joins TRBV23-1 to TRBJ2-5; D remains ambiguous. TRBV23-1 has ORF status, its function being uncertain. V was clipped by 6 bases and J by 5 bases, with 16 bases between them. CDR3 size: 14 residues. CDR3 sequence: CASRTEVVGETQYF. CDR3 sequence (DNA): TGCGCCAGCAGAACCGAGGTCGTAGGGGAGACCCAGTACTTC.

This clonotype was recorded at least ten times. The rearrangement uses TRBV7-2 and TRBJ2-7; a weak D match, TRBD2 (6 bases). The germline V gene has CDR1 SGHTA and CDR2 FQGNSA. CDR3 length equals 13 residues. Trimming shortened V by 1 base and J by 6 bases, and 10 bases separated the two germline ends. The CDR3 loop reads CASSLDGGSEQYF. The CDR3 bases are TGTGCCAGCAGCTTAGACGGGGGTAGCGAGCAGTACTTC. Complete variable domain (other parts from reference TRBV7-2 and TRBJ2-7): GAGVSQSPSNKVTEKGKDVELRCDPISGHTALYWYRQSLGQGLEFLIYFQGNSAPDKSGLPSDRFSAERTGGSVSTLTIQRTQQEDSAVYLCASSLDGGSEQYFGPGTRLTVT.

This clonotype appeared many times. This chain joins TRBV10-3 and TRBJ2-3; weak D call: TRBD1 (6 bases). V was clipped by 3 bases and J by 1 base, with 14 bases between them. This CDR3 contains 16 residues. The germline V gene has CDR1 ENHRY and CDR2 SYGVKD. The CDR3 nucleotides are TGTGCCATCAGTGAACATGAGGGGGTAGGCACAGATACGCAGTATTTT. Translating it yields CAISEHEGVGTDTQYF.

This clonotype appeared a few times. V is TRBV20-1 and J is TRBJ2-3; TRBD2 aligns across 11 bases. The CDR3 totals 11 residues. Germline CDR1 DFQATT, CDR2 SNEGSKA (reference sequence). The trim removed 2 bases at V and 11 bases at J, leaving 0 bases unmatched. The CDR3 loop reads CSARLAGGQYF. CDR3 nucleotide sequence: TGCAGTGCTAGACTAGCGGGGGGGCAGTATTTT.

This chain joins TRBV19 and TRBJ1-4; D ambiguous. Germline V gene lookup returns CDR1 LNHDA and CDR2 SQIVND (reference sequence). CDR3 length equals 15 residues. Trimming removed 3 bases at V and 8 bases at J, with 16 bases between. CDR3 sequence: CASSIRSGYSEKLFF. CDR3 nucleotide sequence: TGTGCCAGTAGTATCCGTTCTGGGTATTCGGAAAAACTGTTTTTT.

This clonotype was counted at least ten times. V usage is TRBV9 and J usage is TRBJ2-7; tentative D call: TRBD2 (6 bases). Germline V CDR1 and CDR2: SGDLS, YYNGEE. CDR3 length equals 15 residues. The V end lost 0 bases, the J end lost 1 base, and 11 bases lay between the germline ends. CDR3: CASSVGSGTSYEQYF. The CDR3 DNA reads as TGTGCCAGCAGCGTAGGTAGCGGAACTTCCTACGAGCAGTACTTC.

At least ten counts were recorded for this clonotype. The genes are TRBV20-1 and TRBJ2-7; either TRBD1 or TRBD2 may fit D (5 bases each). Germline CDR1 is DFQATT and CDR2 is SNEGSKA (reference sequence). CDR3 length: 15 amino acids. The V gene lost 0 bases and the J gene lost 0 bases, with 12 bases spanning the gap. The CDR3 nucleotides read TGCAGTGCTAGAGAAATGAGGGGCCTCTCCTACGAGCAGTACTTC. Its protein is CSAREMRGLSYEQYF.

This clonotype has ten or more counts. The chain has TRBV7-9 and TRBJ1-1; no firm D call. Germline V CDR1 and CDR2: SEHNR, FQNEAQ (reference sequence). V was shortened by 0 bases and J by 2 bases, with 7 bases between the two germline ends. This CDR3 has 14 amino acids. The chain's CDR3 is CASSLARHNTEAFF. The CDR3 nucleotides are TGTGCCAGCAGCTTAGCGCGGCACAACACTGAAGCTTTCTTT.

The chain couples TRBV6-4 to TRBJ2-1; 7 nucleotides agree with TRBD2. Germline V gives CDR1 MRHNA, CDR2 SNTAGT. V shed 11 bases and J 2 bases; nucleotides not matched to a gene: 24. This CDR3 is built from 19 residues. CDR3 residues: CALFLSPFGGVSTYNEQFF. For the CDR3, the DNA is TGTGCCCTCTTTCTTTCCCCCTTTGGGGGGGTAAGCACCTACAATGAGCAGTTCTTC.

In this sample, this clonotype turned up many times. The chain couples TRBV4-3 to TRBJ2-7, with 9 bases lining up with TRBD1. The germline CDR1 and CDR2 sequences are LGHNA and YSLEER. The CDR3 sequence is 15 residues long. With V trimmed by 2 bases and J by 9 bases, 11 bases remained unmatched. DNA of the CDR3: TGCGCCAGCAGCCAATCCGGGACAGGGCTCTTCGGGCAGTACTTC. Protein product: CASSQSGTGLFGQYF.

The genes are TRBV27 and TRBJ1-1; tentatively, D is TRBD1 (6 bases). Trimming pared 2 bases from V and 0 bases from J, leaving 16 bases between. Germline-derived CDR1 and CDR2 are MNHEY and SMNVEV (reference sequence). CDR3 length: 17 amino acids. As DNA, the CDR3 is TGTGCCAGCAGTTTAGGTGGGGGCACCCCGCTGAACACTGAAGCTTTCTTT. Translated: CASSLGGGTPLNTEAFF.

This clonotype was counted ten times or more. CDR3 in amino acids: CASSPGGRTEAFF. The DNA of the CDR3 is TGTGCCAGCAGTCCCGGGGGTCGCACTGAAGCTTTCTTT. The gene calls are TRBV12-3 or TRBV12-4 and TRBJ1-1; weak D call: TRBD1 (5 bases). V gave up 5 bases and J gave up 4 bases, with 11 bases separating them. The CDR3 loop spans 13 amino acids.

The chain employs TRBV13 and TRBJ2-1; 9 positions agree with TRBD2. This CDR3 spans 14 amino acids. Trimming cost V 7 bases and J 7 bases; bases outside gene matches: 8. CDR1 and CDR2 from the germline V gene are PRHDT and FYEKMQ (reference sequence). The CDR3 coding sequence is TGTGCCAGCACCCCCAGCGGGGGGAAGAATGAGCAGTTCTTC. As protein: CASTPSGGKNEQFF. The variable domain in full, completed from reference TRBV13 and TRBJ2-1, reads AAGVIQSPRHLIKEKRETATLKCYPIPRHDTVYWYQQGPGQDPQFLISFYEKMQSDKGSIPDRFSAQQFSDYHSELNMSSLELGDSALYFCASTPSGGKNEQFFGPGTRLTVL.

This clonotype was seen at least ten times. This rearrangement joins TRBV4-1 to TRBJ2-7; the match to TRBD2 covers 10 bases. With V trimmed by 3 bases and J by 2 bases, 10 bases remained unmatched. The germline V gene encodes CDR1 MGHRA and CDR2 YSYEKL. The CDR3 contains 17 residues. For the CDR3, the DNA is TGCGCCAGCAGCCATCCTAAAGTTGGGACTAGCGCCTACGAGCAGTACTTC. It specifies CASSHPKVGTSAYEQYF.

This clonotype was detected many times. The V call is TRBV7-2, the J call TRBJ2-7, with D possibly being TRBD2 (6 bases). CDR3 size: 14 residues. V was shortened by 1 base and J by 3 bases, with 10 bases between the two germline ends. Germline lookup yields CDR1 SGHTA and CDR2 FQGNSA. CDR3 DNA: TGTGCCAGCAGCTTAGAGCGGGCTCACTACGAGCAGTACTTC. The encoded protein is CASSLERAHYEQYF.

This clonotype was seen more than once but under ten times. Just one base apart from a much larger clone, this may be a read error. The gene calls are TRBV9 and TRBJ1-5; no definite D call. The CDR3 length is 14 residues. Between the trimmed V and J ends, which lost 0 bases and 0 bases, there was a span of 4 bases. Germline values: CDR1 SGDLS, CDR2 YYNGEE. CDR3 residues: CASSVGASNQPQHF. Written as DNA, the CDR3 is TGTGCCAGCAGCGTAGGGGCTAGCAATCAGCCCCAGCATTTT.

This clonotype has a count of ten or more. The chain couples TRBV20-1 to TRBJ1-1; tentative D call: TRBD1 (5 bases). The V gene lost 0 bases and the J gene lost 1 base, with 9 bases spanning the gap. CDR3 length: 14 amino acids. Germline CDR1 DFQATT, CDR2 SNEGSKA (reference sequence). The CDR3 spells CSARDRRGNTEAFF. In nucleotides, the CDR3 is TGCAGTGCTAGAGATCGGAGGGGGAACACTGAAGCTTTCTTT.

This clonotype showed up many times. The gene calls are TRBV4-3 and TRBJ2-3, with 8 bases matching TRBD1. Germline V lookup: CDR1 LGHNA, CDR2 YSLEER. This CDR3 has 19 amino acids. V shed 0 bases, J shed 2 bases, and the junction held 13 bases outside the gene matches. CDR3 protein: CASSQDLNWQGAITDTQYF. The CDR3 DNA follows: TGCGCCAGCAGCCAAGATTTAAATTGGCAGGGGGCCATCACAGATACGCAGTATTTT.

This clonotype was counted many times. Written as DNA, the CDR3 is TGTGCCAGCAGCTGGGGGGGCCACAATGAGCAGTTCTTC. It encodes CASSWGGHNEQFF. The rearrangement joins TRBV7-8 to TRBJ2-1; D might be TRBD2 (7 bases). The V gene's germline CDR1 is SGHVS and CDR2 FQNEAQ. CDR3 size: 13 residues. V gave up 4 bases and J gave up 5 bases, with 9 bases separating them.

This clonotype was observed many times. The CDR3 DNA reads TGTGCCAGCAGCCAAGAAAGGCAGGGAGGGAATCAGCCCCAGCATTTT. Protein sequence: CASSQERQGGNQPQHF. This chain uses TRBV3-1 with TRBJ1-5; D perhaps matches TRBD1 (5 bases). Trimming stripped 0 bases from V and 4 bases from J, with 13 bases between. This CDR3 spans 16 amino acids. CDR1 LGHDT and CDR2 YNNKEL come from the germline V gene (reference sequence). The complete variable domain, with remaining parts taken from reference TRBV3-1 and TRBJ1-5, reads DTAVSQTPKYLVTQMGNDKSIKCEQNLGHDTMYWYKQDSKKFLKIMFSYNNKELIINETVPNRFSPKSPDKAHLNLHINSLELGDSAVYFCASSQERQGGNQPQHFGDGTRLSIL.

This clonotype was seen repeatedly, ten times or more. The V gene is TRBV7-9, the J gene TRBJ2-7; D gene unclear. Per the germline V gene, CDR1 is SEHNR and CDR2 is FQNEAQ (reference sequence). This CDR3 is built from 11 residues. Trimming took 1 base from V and 5 from J, leaving 3 bases between them. DNA of the CDR3: TGTGCCAGCAGCTTAGAAAACGAGCAGTACTTC. Encoded protein: CASSLENEQYF.

The sample holds many counts of this clonotype. The V and J genes are TRBV5-4 and TRBJ1-1, with D maybe TRBD1 (5 bases). Trimming cost V 4 bases and J 7 bases, with 23 bases left between them. Germline values: CDR1 SGHNT, CDR2 YYREEE (reference sequence). The CDR3 consists of 16 residues. The CDR3: CASSHLGDLKSGEAFF. The CDR3 nucleotides are TGTGCCAGCAGCCATTTGGGGGATTTGAAATCGGGTGAAGCTTTCTTT. The whole variable domain, filled in from reference TRBV5-4 and TRBJ1-1, reads ETGVTQSPTHLIKTRGQQVTLRCSSQSGHNTVSWYQQALGQGPQFIFQYYREEENGRGNFPPRFSGLQFPNYSSELNVNALELDDSALYLCASSHLGDLKSGEAFFGQGTRLTVV.

This clonotype has at least ten counts. The gene calls are TRBV14 and TRBJ2-1; no firm D call. V was trimmed by 0 bases and J by 6 bases, leaving 9 bases between them. The CDR3 is made up of 14 amino acids. Germline CDR1 and CDR2: SGHDN and FVKESK. CDR3: CASSQDLSGNEQFF. The CDR3 nucleotides read TGTGCCAGCAGCCAAGATCTTTCGGGCAATGAGCAGTTCTTC.

This clonotype was picked up many times. The V and J genes are TRBV10-2 and TRBJ2-7; no reliable D call. The germline V gene has CDR1 WSHSY and CDR2 SAAADI. Between the trimmed V and J ends, which lost 5 bases and 3 bases, there was a span of 14 bases. The CDR3 has 14 residues. The CDR3 DNA follows: TGCGCCAGCAGTAATCCCTTTTGGGGCTACGAGCAGTACTTC. It is translated as CASSNPFWGYEQYF.

This clonotype was recorded at least ten times. The chain uses TRBV6-1 and TRBJ1-5; D is possibly TRBD1 (6 bases). Trimming took off 1 base at V and 0 bases at J, with 10 bases between the two ends. The CDR3 covers 16 residues. CDR1 and CDR2 from the germline V gene are MNHNS and SASEGT. This chain's CDR3 is CASSEVRGYSNQPQHF. The DNA for the CDR3 is TGTGCCAGCAGTGAAGTCAGGGGTTATAGCAATCAGCCCCAGCATTTT.

In this sample, this clonotype turned up many times. The V gene is TRBV15, the J gene TRBJ2-3, with a tentative D call TRBD1 (6 bases). Germline V gene lookup returns CDR1 LNHNV and CDR2 YYDKDF (reference sequence). V was shortened by 5 bases and J by 3 bases, with 18 bases between the two germline ends. The CDR3 length is 16 residues. The CDR3 bases are TGTGCCACCAGCTCAGAACCAGGGGTAGGGACAGATACGCAGTATTTT. Translating gives CATSSEPGVGTDTQYF. Using reference TRBV15 and TRBJ2-3 for the parts outside the CDR3, the full variable domain is DAMVIQNPRYQVTQFGKPVTLSCSQTLNHNVMYWYQQKSSQAPKLLFHYYDKDFNNEADTPDNFQSRRPNTSFCFLDIRSPGLGDTAMYLCATSSEPGVGTDTQYFGPGTRLTVL.

The table lists this clonotype with a few counts. The chain uses TRBV11-2 and TRBJ2-1; D is ambiguous. The CDR3 totals 14 residues. Germline lookup yields CDR1 SGHAT and CDR2 FQNNGV. Between the trimmed V and J ends, which lost 2 bases and 6 bases, there was a span of 11 bases. In DNA, the CDR3 is TGTGCCAGCAGCTTATTAACGGTCCTCAATGAGCAGTTCTTC. This codes for CASSLLTVLNEQFF.

The rearrangement uses TRBV15 and TRBJ2-1; no definite D call. V lost 5 bases to trimming and J lost 7 bases, with 9 bases between them. Germline V gene data show CDR1 as LNHNV and CDR2 as YYDKDF (reference sequence). The CDR3 sequence is 12 residues long. CDR3: CATSHRGNEQFF. In DNA form, the CDR3 reads TGTGCCACCAGCCACAGAGGAAATGAGCAGTTCTTC.